The 10 T cell receptor beta chains listed next were all sequenced from one sample in a study of response to subunit inactivated influenza vaccine. TCRdb reanalysed the RT-PCR reads using MiXCR and keeps one entry per CDR3 protein. In the table there are 450,000 to 600,000 distinct CDR3 sequences, 15% to 20% of which are singletons. The sample here was CD4+ T cells sorted from PBMCs, taken 23 months after vaccination. The receptors were sampled from a man aged 45-69 years who received an inactivated influenza vaccine.

The rearrangement uses TRBV20-1 and TRBJ2-1, with D unclear. Trimming stripped 6 bases from V and 0 bases from J, with 21 bases between. CDR1 is DFQATT and CDR2 is SNEGSKA in the germline V gene (reference sequence). The CDR3 spans 17 residues. The CDR3 sequence: CSATLYPKGSSYNEQFF. CDR3 sequence (DNA): TGCAGTGCAACCCTCTACCCGAAGGGAAGCTCCTACAATGAGCAGTTCTTC.

This clonotype has only a few counts. The chain uses TRBV14 and TRBJ1-1, with D unresolved. Trimming took 6 bases from V and 1 from J, leaving 9 bases between them. This CDR3 has 13 amino acids. Germline loops: CDR1 SGHDN, CDR2 FVKESK. The CDR3 DNA sequence: TGTGCCAGCAGATGGGCGGAGAACACTGAAGCTTTCTTT. Translated, it gives CASRWAENTEAFF.

V is TRBV6-6 and J is TRBJ1-2, with D maybe TRBD1 (5 bases). Trimming stripped 6 bases from V and 7 bases from J, with 15 bases between. The CDR3 consists of 13 residues. Germline V lookup: CDR1 MNHNY, CDR2 SVGAGI (reference sequence). The chain's CDR3 is CASSRATLAGYTF. The CDR3 coding sequence is TGTGCCAGCAGCAGGGCTACCCTAGCTGGCTACACCTTC.

The V and J genes are TRBV4-2 and TRBJ2-7, with TRBD2 matching over 13 bases. With 6 bases clipped from V and 5 bases from J, the junction kept 25 bases outside the gene matches. The CDR3 covers 21 residues. Germline CDR1 is LGHNA and CDR2 is YNFKEQ. This chain's CDR3 is CASSTPIITQFWTSGSHEQYF. CDR3 nucleotides: TGTGCCAGCAGTACTCCCATTATTACCCAATTTTGGACTAGCGGGAGCCACGAGCAGTACTTC.

The chain has TRBV4-2 and TRBJ2-3, with a possible D match to TRBD2 (6 bases). This CDR3 has 17 amino acids. Germline CDR1 reads LGHNA; CDR2 reads YNFKEQ. The V end lost 0 bases, the J end lost 0 bases, and 13 bases lay between the germline ends. The CDR3 reads CASSQDRRGSSTDTQYF. In DNA, the CDR3 is TGTGCCAGCAGCCAAGATCGGAGGGGTTCTAGCACAGATACGCAGTATTTT.

This chain links TRBV12-3 or TRBV12-4 with TRBJ2-4; no clear D gene. The CDR3 length is 15 residues. With 2 bases removed from V and 0 bases from J, the gap between germline ends came to 8 bases. CDR3 residues: CASSLLGVAKNIQYF. The CDR3 bases are TGTGCCAGCAGTTTATTGGGCGTAGCCAAAAACATTCAGTACTTC.

The V call is TRBV6-2 or TRBV6-3, the J call TRBJ2-3, with D maybe TRBD2 (5 bases). CDR3 length: 16 residues. Per the germline V gene, CDR1 is MNHEY and CDR2 is SVGEGT. V was pared by 0 bases and J by 1 base, with 11 bases between. The CDR3 loop is CASSYSQDSGTDTQYF. CDR3 coding DNA: TGTGCCAGCAGTTACTCGCAGGATAGCGGCACAGATACGCAGTATTTT.

This clonotype has only one observation. The chain has TRBV28 and TRBJ1-3, with a weak D call TRBD1 (5 bases). Germline lookup yields CDR1 MDHEN and CDR2 SYDVKM. V lost 5 bases, J lost 3 bases, and 14 bases lay in between. The CDR3 extends over 15 amino acids. As DNA, the CDR3 is TGTGCCAGCAGTCCGGGAAGGGGCTTTGGAAACACCATATATTTT. Its translation: CASSPGRGFGNTIYF.

Only a few counts were recorded for this clonotype. This chain links TRBV14 with TRBJ2-1, with D unclear. CDR3 length equals 13 residues. V shed 4 bases and J shed 3 bases, with 7 bases lying between them. CDR1 and CDR2 (germline): SGHDN, FVKESK. As DNA, the CDR3 is TGTGCCAGCAGCCCAACTAACTACAATGAGCAGTTCTTC. Translation: CASSPTNYNEQFF.

This clonotype has a handful of counts. This chain connects TRBV29-1 to TRBJ2-3; D is possibly TRBD1 (5 bases). Trimming took off 6 bases at V and 0 bases at J, with 13 bases between the two ends. Germline values: CDR1 SQVTM, CDR2 ANQGSEA. CDR3 size: 14 residues. CDR3 sequence: CSVGYRKSTDTQYF. CDR3 in DNA: TGCAGCGTGGGATACAGGAAAAGCACAGATACGCAGTATTTT.